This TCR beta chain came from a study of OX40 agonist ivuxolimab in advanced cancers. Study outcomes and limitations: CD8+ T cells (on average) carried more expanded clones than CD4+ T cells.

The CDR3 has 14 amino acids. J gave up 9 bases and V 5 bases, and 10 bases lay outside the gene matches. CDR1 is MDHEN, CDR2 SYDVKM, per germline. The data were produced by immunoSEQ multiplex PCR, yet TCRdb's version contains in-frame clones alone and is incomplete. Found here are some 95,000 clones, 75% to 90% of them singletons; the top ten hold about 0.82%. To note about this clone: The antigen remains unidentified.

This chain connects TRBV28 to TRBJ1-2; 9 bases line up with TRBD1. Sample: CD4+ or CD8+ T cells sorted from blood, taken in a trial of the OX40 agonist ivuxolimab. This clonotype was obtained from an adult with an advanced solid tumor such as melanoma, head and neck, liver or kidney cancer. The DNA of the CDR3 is TGTGCCAGCAGTCCGGGGGGGGACAGGGTTAGCTACACCTTC. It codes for CASSPGGDRVSYTF.